The 28 T cell receptor beta chains reported below all come from one sample, sequenced in a study of T cell responses to AZD1222 COVID-19 vaccine. Clones were read by immunoSEQ multiplex PCR, and TCRdb kept only the in-frame ones, dropping some. The sample has more than 85,000 clones, 80% to 90% seen once. The sample in question was peripheral blood, obtained 28 days after the second AZD1222 dose. The receptors stem from an adult who received the AZD1222 COVID-19 vaccine.

The chain links TRBV27 to TRBJ1-1; D is ambiguous. Trimming left V 4 bases short and J 0 bases short, with 9 bases between. The CDR3 runs 14 residues. Germline V gives CDR1 MNHEY, CDR2 SMNVEV (reference sequence). The CDR3 nucleotides are TGTGCCAGCAGTTATGGACGAATGAACACTGAAGCTTTCTTT. Its protein product is CASSYGRMNTEAFF.

The V gene is TRBV27, the J gene TRBJ2-3; D possibly corresponds to TRBD2 (7 bases). Germline values: CDR1 MNHEY, CDR2 SMNVEV (reference sequence). CDR3 length: 15 amino acids. V dropped 2 bases and J dropped 5 bases, with 14 bases sitting between them. CDR3 sequence reads: CASSLGSGGLDTQYF. CDR3 sequence (DNA): TGTGCCAGCAGTTTAGGATCGGGGGGCCTAGATACGCAGTATTTT.

This clone was detected only a few times. CDR3 region: CASSPLMGGTEAFF. The CDR3 DNA reads as TGTGCCAGCTCACCACTTATGGGAGGCACTGAAGCTTTCTTT. V usage is TRBV18 and J usage is TRBJ1-1; D ambiguous. Trimming stripped 1 base from V and 4 bases from J, with 10 bases between. Germline-derived CDR1 and CDR2 are KGHSH and LQKENI. The CDR3 has 14 amino acids.

The chain combines TRBV7-8 with TRBJ2-1; a weak D match, TRBD1 (6 bases). This CDR3 has 14 amino acids. Germline V CDR1 and CDR2: SGHVS, FQNEAQ. The V and J ends lost 4 bases and 6 bases respectively, with 13 bases between them. CDR3 DNA sequence: TGTGCCAGCAGCTCCTGGACAGTCCGCAATGAGCAGTTCTTC. Translating it yields CASSSWTVRNEQFF. The full variable domain, rest sourced from reference TRBV7-8 and TRBJ2-1, is GAGVSQSPRYKVAKRGQDVALRCDPISGHVSLFWYQQALGQGPEFLTYFQNEAQLDKSGLPSDRFFAERPEGSVSTLKIQRTQQEDSAVYLCASSSWTVRNEQFFGPGTRLTVL.

The genes are TRBV4-2 and TRBJ2-1; D gene ambiguous. The ends were cut back, 1 base at V and 5 bases at J, with 27 bases in the middle. The germline CDR1 and CDR2 sequences are LGHNA and YNFKEQ. The CDR3 has 20 residues. CDR3 sequence reads: CASSQGLVLHGTSTDNEQFF. For the CDR3, the DNA is TGTGCCAGCAGCCAAGGTCTTGTCTTGCACGGAACTTCGACCGACAATGAGCAGTTCTTC.

The gene calls are TRBV24-1 and TRBJ2-5; D may be TRBD2 (5 bases). The CDR3 has 15 residues. Germline lookup yields CDR1 KGHDR and CDR2 SFDVKD. V shed 6 bases and J shed 5 bases, with 18 bases lying between them. The CDR3 DNA follows: TGTGCCACCAGTCGGGAAGGAATAGCGCGGGAGACCCAGTACTTC. Translated: CATSREGIARETQYF.

The CDR3 region has the DNA TGTGCCAGCAGCTTAGTGGCTCAGACTGGGGAGCTGTTTTTT. Translating gives CASSLVAQTGELFF. The chain uses TRBV7-9 and TRBJ2-2, with no clear D. Germline V CDR1 and CDR2: SEHNR, FQNEAQ (reference sequence). V was cut by 1 base and J by 8 bases, with 11 bases left in between. This CDR3 comprises 14 residues.

The V gene is TRBV19, the J gene TRBJ2-7; D gene ambiguous. This CDR3 is 14 amino acids long. The germline CDR1 and CDR2 sequences are LNHDA and SQIVND (reference sequence). Trimming pared 3 bases from V and 0 bases from J, leaving 9 bases between. CDR3 residues: CASSMSRNSYEQYF. CDR3 in DNA: TGTGCCAGTAGTATGAGCCGGAACTCCTACGAGCAGTACTTC. Full variable domain (missing parts from reference TRBV19 and TRBJ2-7): DGGITQSPKYLFRKEGQNVTLSCEQNLNHDAMYWYRQDPGQGLRLIYYSQIVNDFQKGDIAEGYSVSREKKESFPLTVTSAQKNPTAFYLCASSMSRNSYEQYFGPGTRLTVT.

CDR3 region: CASSSGRFSGNTIYF. DNA for the CDR3: TGTGCCAGCAGCTCCGGACGGTTCTCTGGAAACACCATATATTTT. The gene calls are TRBV7-8 and TRBJ1-3; D ambiguous. Germline CDR1 is SGHVS and CDR2 is FQNEAQ. This CDR3 contains 15 residues. V lost 4 bases and J lost 0, with 10 bases in between.

This chain joins TRBV30 and TRBJ1-4; 9 positions match TRBD1. V lost 3 bases and J lost 8; bases outside the gene matches: 7. The CDR3 consists of 14 residues. The germline gives CDR1 GTSNPN, CDR2 SVGIG (reference sequence). Here the CDR3 reads CAWSAQGAREKLFF. The CDR3 nucleotides are TGTGCCTGGAGCGCACAGGGGGCGCGGGAAAAACTGTTTTTT.

The V gene is TRBV19, the J gene TRBJ1-4; D is possibly TRBD1 (5 bases). CDR1 is LNHDA and CDR2 is SQIVND in the germline V gene (reference sequence). The V gene lost 5 bases and the J gene lost 5 bases, with 12 bases spanning the gap. This CDR3 comprises 14 residues. The CDR3 bases are TGTGCCAGTAGTCCCTCGGACACAAATGAAAAACTGTTTTTT. Translating it yields CASSPSDTNEKLFF.

V usage is TRBV29-1 and J usage is TRBJ2-3, with 8 bases matching TRBD2. Germline V CDR1 and CDR2: SQVTM, ANQGSEA. The CDR3 totals 14 residues. The V segment lost 4 bases and the J segment 1 base; nucleotides outside the gene matches: 4. The CDR3 here is CSVAGRVGTDTQYF. CDR3 nucleotides: TGCAGCGTTGCCGGGAGGGTTGGCACAGATACGCAGTATTTT.

CDR3 in DNA: TGTGCCAGCAGCTTCTCGCTCGGGACGCAGTATTTT. This translates into CASSFSLGTQYF. This chain connects TRBV9 to TRBJ2-3; D uncertain. Germline CDR1 reads SGDLS; CDR2 reads YYNGEE. The CDR3 extends over 12 amino acids. Trimming removed 4 bases at V and 9 bases at J, with 12 bases between. The variable domain in full, completed from reference TRBV9 and TRBJ2-3, reads DSGVTQTPKHLITATGQRVTLRCSPRSGDLSVYWYQQSLDQGLQFLIQYYNGEERAKGNILERFSAQQFPDLHSELNLSSLELGDSALYFCASSFSLGTQYFGPGTRLTVL.

The rearrangement links TRBV4-2 to TRBJ2-3; the match to TRBD2 covers 7 bases. CDR1 and CDR2 (germline): LGHNA, YNFKEQ. CDR3 length equals 16 residues. V gave up 0 bases and J gave up 5 bases; unmatched junction bases: 8. CDR3 sequence reads: CASSQEATGGRDTQYF. The CDR3 DNA reads TGTGCCAGCAGCCAAGAAGCAACGGGGGGTAGAGATACGCAGTATTTT.

The CDR3 DNA is TGCGCCAGCAGCTTGGGTTCAGGGCTCTTCACTGAAGCTTTCTTT. Amino acids: CASSLGSGLFTEAFF. This rearrangement joins TRBV5-1 to TRBJ1-1, with D maybe TRBD1 (5 bases). The CDR3 covers 15 residues. From germline, CDR1 is SGHRS and CDR2 YFSETQ. Trimming took 0 bases from V and 4 from J, leaving 13 bases between them.

V gene TRBV19 combines with J gene TRBJ1-2; D uncertain. The CDR3 is made up of 14 amino acids. V lost 2 bases to trimming and J lost 3 bases, with 10 bases between them. The V gene's germline CDR1 is LNHDA and CDR2 SQIVND (reference sequence). Here the CDR3 reads CASSIRGVDYGYTF. The CDR3 region has the DNA TGTGCCAGTAGTATACGGGGAGTCGACTATGGCTACACCTTC.

The chain links TRBV6-5 to TRBJ2-7; 10 nucleotides align to TRBD2. The CDR3 loop spans 14 amino acids. With 6 bases clipped from V and 4 bases from J, the junction kept 6 bases outside the gene matches. Germline lookup yields CDR1 MNHEY and CDR2 SVGAGI. The CDR3: CASRLAGGIYEQYF. For the CDR3, the DNA is TGTGCCAGCAGATTAGCGGGGGGTATTTACGAGCAGTACTTC.

CDR3 DNA: TGCGCCAGCAGCTACGGGACAGGCCGCACAGATACGCAGTATTTT. Amino acids: CASSYGTGRTDTQYF. This chain connects TRBV5-1 to TRBJ2-3, with TRBD1 identical over 8 bases. The CDR3 totals 15 residues. V shed 3 bases, J shed 1 base, and the junction held 4 bases outside the gene matches. CDR1 and CDR2 (germline): SGHRS, YFSETQ.

The rearrangement joins TRBV5-1 to TRBJ2-3; D perhaps matches TRBD2 (6 bases). CDR3 length equals 14 residues. Germline loops: CDR1 SGHRS, CDR2 YFSETQ. V lost 4 bases and J lost 4, with 13 bases in between. CDR3 nucleotides: TGCGCCAGCAGCGGAGTGGGGGGTCCAGATACGCAGTATTTT. Translation gives CASSGVGGPDTQYF.

V usage is TRBV11-2 and J usage is TRBJ1-1; D gene unclear. Germline CDR1 and CDR2: SGHAT and FQNNGV. V was pared by 3 bases and J by 7 bases, with 21 bases between. This CDR3 spans 16 amino acids. The DNA of the CDR3 is TGTGCCAGCAGCTTCCCTGGTGGAGGATTATCGGTTGAAGCTTTCTTT. Its translation is CASSFPGGGLSVEAFF.

The J gene is TRBJ1-1, the V gene TRBV10-2; the match to TRBD1 covers 9 bases. Trimming took 6 bases from V and 1 from J; bases not matched to a gene: 12. Per the germline V gene, CDR1 is WSHSY and CDR2 is SAAADI. The CDR3 length is 17 residues. The CDR3 DNA sequence: TGCGCCAGCAGAAGAACCGGGACAGGGTTAGAGAACACTGAAGCTTTCTTT. Translated, it gives CASRRTGTGLENTEAFF.

The gene calls are TRBV4-2 and TRBJ1-1; 10 bases map to TRBD1. CDR3 size: 15 residues. V dropped 2 bases and J dropped 4; count of bases not matched to a gene: 4. The germline V gene encodes CDR1 LGHNA and CDR2 YNFKEQ. CDR3 sequence (DNA): TGTGCCAGCAGCCAACTGGACAGGGGGGCCACTGAAGCTTTCTTT. Protein sequence: CASSQLDRGATEAFF.

This chain connects TRBV7-9 to TRBJ1-2; the D gene is possibly TRBD1 (6 bases). Germline-derived CDR1 and CDR2 are SEHNR and FQNEAQ (reference sequence). This CDR3 has 15 residues. V was pared by 6 bases and J by 0 bases, with 14 bases between. The chain's CDR3 is CASRDGGATNYGYTF. CDR3 coding DNA: TGTGCCAGCAGGGATGGGGGGGCCACTAACTATGGCTACACCTTC.

The chain couples TRBV3-1 (or the pseudogene TRBV3-2) to TRBJ2-3; 10 positions match TRBD1. CDR1 is LGHDT and CDR2 is YNNKEL in the germline V gene (reference sequence). The CDR3 has 17 residues. The V gene end was trimmed by 0 bases and the J gene end by 1 base; junction bases not matched to a gene: 4. In DNA form, the CDR3 reads TGTGCCAGCAGCCAAGATGCCGGGACAGGGGGCACAGATACGCAGTATTTT. Its translation: CASSQDAGTGGTDTQYF.

The J gene is TRBJ1-2, the V gene TRBV19, with a weak D call TRBD1 (5 bases). This CDR3 spans 15 amino acids. Germline CDR1 and CDR2: LNHDA and SQIVND (reference sequence). V gave up 4 bases and J gave up 8 bases, with 20 bases separating them. CDR3: CASSTRGQGPAGYTF. The CDR3 coding sequence is TGTGCCAGTAGTACTAGAGGCCAGGGACCGGCCGGCTACACCTTC.

Note on this clone: Other DNA sequences in this sample translate to the same CDR3. The rearrangement joins TRBV5-1 to TRBJ2-2; the D is unclear. V gave up 4 bases and J gave up 8 bases, with 18 bases separating them. Per germline, CDR1 SGHRS and CDR2 YFSETQ. The CDR3 spans 15 residues. CDR3 nucleotides: TGCGCCAGCAGCCCCGGGTTGGCAGGAACGGGGGAGCTGTTTTTT. Translating gives CASSPGLAGTGELFF.

V usage is TRBV10-2 and J usage is TRBJ2-1; 9 positions agree with TRBD2. Germline CDR1 is WSHSY and CDR2 is SAAADI. With V trimmed by 4 bases and J by 6 bases, 7 bases remained unmatched. The CDR3 loop spans 15 amino acids. Here the CDR3 reads CASSGGLAGFNEQFF. The CDR3 nucleotides are TGCGCCAGCAGTGGTGGTCTAGCGGGATTCAATGAGCAGTTCTTC.

V gene TRBV6-5 combines with J gene TRBJ2-7; TRBD2 matches at 8 bases. The length of the CDR3 is 14 residues. From germline, CDR1 is MNHEY and CDR2 SVGAGI. Trimming at V came to 7 bases and at J to 5 bases, leaving 10 bases not matched to a gene. CDR3 residues: CASTGGAGTNEQYF. The DNA for the CDR3 is TGTGCCAGCACCGGGGGGGCAGGGACCAACGAGCAGTACTTC.